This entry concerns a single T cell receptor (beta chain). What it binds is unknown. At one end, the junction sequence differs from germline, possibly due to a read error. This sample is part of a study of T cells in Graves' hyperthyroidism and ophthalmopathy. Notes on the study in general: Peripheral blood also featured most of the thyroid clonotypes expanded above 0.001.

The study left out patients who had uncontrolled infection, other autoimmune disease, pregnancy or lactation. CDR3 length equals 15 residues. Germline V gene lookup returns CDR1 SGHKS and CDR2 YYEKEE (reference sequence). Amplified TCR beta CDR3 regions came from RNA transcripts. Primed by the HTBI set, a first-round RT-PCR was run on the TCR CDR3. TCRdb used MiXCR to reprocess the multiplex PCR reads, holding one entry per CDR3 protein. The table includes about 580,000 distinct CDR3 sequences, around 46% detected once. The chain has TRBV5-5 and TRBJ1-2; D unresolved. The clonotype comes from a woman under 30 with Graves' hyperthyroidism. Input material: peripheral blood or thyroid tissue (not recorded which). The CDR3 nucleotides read TGTGCCTGCAGCCAAGCCTCGGGCTGGTTGTATGGCTACACCTTC. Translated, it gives CACSQASGWLYGYTF.